Below, 24 T cell receptor beta chains from the same sample are listed, as sequenced in a study of blood T cell repertoires in COVID-19. Repertoires were generated with immunoSEQ multiplex PCR, while TCRdb's copy carries only in-frame clones and drops some. This sample has roughly 190,000 clones, with less than 90% found just once. Input material: PBMCs or T cells enriched from blood (not recorded which). These receptors all come from a young woman who had been exposed to COVID-19.

The rearrangement links TRBV27 to TRBJ1-2; no reliable D call. This CDR3 is built from 14 residues. Trimming left V 3 bases short and J 4 bases short, with 12 bases between. CDR1 MNHEY and CDR2 SMNVEV come from the germline V gene (reference sequence). The CDR3 here is CASSLGSSFYGYTF. CDR3 bases: TGTGCCAGCAGTTTGGGCAGCTCTTTCTATGGCTACACCTTC.

The chain couples TRBV7-8 to TRBJ1-4, with a weak D call TRBD1 (5 bases). Germline CDR1 SGHVS, CDR2 FQNEAQ. Trimming cost V 1 base and J 4 bases, with 10 bases left between them. CDR3 length: 15 residues. CDR3: CASSLERGNNEKLFF. In nucleotides, the CDR3 is TGTGCCAGCAGCTTAGAAAGGGGAAATAATGAAAAACTGTTTTTT.

The genes are TRBV7-6 and TRBJ1-1, with D tentatively TRBD1 (6 bases). The germline V and J ends were trimmed by 4 bases and 0 bases, with 12 bases remaining between them. The CDR3 is 15 residues long. CDR1 is SGHVS and CDR2 is FNYEAQ in the germline V gene. In DNA form, the CDR3 reads TGTGCCAGCAGCTCCATGACAGGTTTGAACACTGAAGCTTTCTTT. This gives the protein CASSSMTGLNTEAFF.

The table lists this clone with a count of one. The V call is TRBV7-3, the J call TRBJ1-5; tentative D call: TRBD1 (5 bases). Germline CDR1 reads SGHTA; CDR2 reads FQGTGA. Trimming took off 2 bases at V and 6 bases at J, with 8 bases between the two ends. The CDR3 sequence is 13 residues long. The CDR3, as DNA: TGTGCCAGCAGCTTAGACAGCTCTCAGCCCCAGCATTTT. Protein product: CASSLDSSQPQHF. Together with reference TRBV7-3 and TRBJ1-5, the CDR3 gives the full variable domain: GAGVSQTPSNKVTEKGKYVELRCDPISGHTALYWYRQSLGQGPEFLIYFQGTGAADDSGLPNDRFFAVRPEGSVSTLKIQRTERGDSAVYLCASSLDSSQPQHFGDGTRLSIL.

A single count supports this clone. This chain joins TRBV9 and TRBJ2-7, with 13 nucleotides matching TRBD2. V gave up 3 bases and J gave up 2 bases; unmatched junction bases: 5. CDR3 size: 16 residues. Germline lookup yields CDR1 SGDLS and CDR2 YYNGEE. The DNA of the CDR3 is TGTGCCAGCAGCGCCAGGACTAGCGGGGGAACCTACGAGCAGTACTTC. As protein: CASSARTSGGTYEQYF.

The chain combines TRBV10-2 with TRBJ1-1, with no clear D. CDR1 and CDR2 (germline): WSHSY, SAAADI. Trimming cost V 2 bases and J 1 base, with 8 bases left between them. This CDR3 contains 14 residues. The chain's CDR3 is CASSEGRANTEAFF. In DNA, the CDR3 is TGCGCCAGCAGTGAGGGGAGGGCGAACACTGAAGCTTTCTTT.

Points on this clone: At one boundary the junction diverges from the germline segment, which might be a read error. The V gene is TRBV9, the J gene TRBJ2-1; D is uncertain. Per germline, CDR1 SGDLS and CDR2 YYNGEE. The CDR3 length is 14 residues. The CDR3 loop is CASSVVDSHNEQFF. CDR3 in DNA: TGTGCCAGCAGCGTAGTAGACTCCCACAATGAGCAGTTCTTC.

This chain links TRBV12-3 or TRBV12-4 with TRBJ1-4; D call uncertain. This CDR3 comprises 13 residues. The germline V and J ends were trimmed by 4 bases and 5 bases, with 8 bases remaining between them. The CDR3 sequence is CASSWTGNEKLFF. The CDR3 DNA reads TGTGCCAGCAGTTGGACGGGAAATGAAAAACTGTTTTTT.

This sequence joins TRBV6-5 and TRBJ2-7; TRBD2 might be the D (5 bases). V was shortened by 6 bases and J by 7 bases, with 16 bases between the two germline ends. CDR1 MNHEY and CDR2 SVGAGI come from the germline V gene. This CDR3 is 13 amino acids long. CDR3 residues: CASRWTVGVEQYF. CDR3 bases: TGTGCCAGCAGATGGACGGTGGGAGTGGAGCAGTACTTC.

This clone was counted between two and nine times. The chain has TRBV5-4 and TRBJ1-5; TRBD1 matches 12 bases. Per the germline V gene, CDR1 is SGHNT and CDR2 is YYREEE (reference sequence). V shed 4 bases, J shed 3 bases, and the junction held 5 bases outside the gene matches. The CDR3 consists of 16 residues. CDR3 residues: CASSGPGQGANQPQHF. The CDR3 DNA reads TGTGCCAGCAGCGGACCGGGACAGGGGGCCAATCAGCCCCAGCATTTT.

The gene calls are TRBV30 and TRBJ1-3, with no clear D. This CDR3 is built from 13 residues. CDR1 is GTSNPN and CDR2 is SVGIG in the germline V gene (reference sequence). Trimming took 3 bases from V and 1 from J, leaving 7 bases between them. The CDR3 loop reads CAWRSASGNTIYF. In nucleotides, the CDR3 is TGTGCCTGGAGATCCGCGTCTGGAAACACCATATATTTT.

V and J are TRBV29-1 and TRBJ1-2; the D is unclear. Trimming left V 2 bases short and J 8 bases short, with 9 bases between. The CDR3 extends over 11 amino acids. The germline V gene encodes CDR1 SQVTM and CDR2 ANQGSEA. DNA for the CDR3: TGCAGCGTTGAACGGGGTGGCGGCTACACCTTC. Amino acid sequence: CSVERGGGYTF.

This clone occurred once. CDR3 sequence (DNA): TGTGCCAGCAGCTATCAGGGTAGCACTGAAGCTTTCTTT. The encoded protein is CASSYQGSTEAFF. The V gene is TRBV7-3, the J gene TRBJ1-1; D may be TRBD1 (5 bases). Looked up from germline, CDR1 is SGHTA and CDR2 is FQGTGA. The CDR3 covers 13 residues. Trimming took 4 bases from V and 4 from J, leaving 10 bases between them.

The chain recombines TRBV30 with TRBJ1-4; no firm D call. Trimming pared 0 bases from V and 5 bases from J, leaving 7 bases between. This CDR3 comprises 13 residues. Per germline, CDR1 GTSNPN and CDR2 SVGIG (reference sequence). The CDR3 DNA reads as TGTGCCTGGAGTGTAAACAGAAATGAAAAACTGTTTTTT. Translating gives CAWSVNRNEKLFF.

V usage is TRBV24-1 and J usage is TRBJ2-3, with 10 nucleotides matching TRBD1. The CDR3 loop spans 14 amino acids. The germline V gene has CDR1 KGHDR and CDR2 SFDVKD. V lost 6 bases to trimming and J lost 4 bases; unmatched junction nucleotides: 3. CDR3 residues: CATSPTGGADTQYF. CDR3 coding DNA: TGTGCCACCAGTCCGACAGGGGGCGCAGATACGCAGTATTTT.

The gene calls are TRBV10-1 and TRBJ2-5, with TRBD2 identical over 10 bases. With 6 bases clipped from V and 2 bases from J, the junction kept 6 bases outside the gene matches. In germline, CDR1 is WNHNN, CDR2 SYGVQD (reference sequence). This CDR3 spans 15 amino acids. The CDR3 DNA is TGCGCCAGCAGCTCTCAGCGGGGGGGACAAGAGACCCAGTACTTC. As protein: CASSSQRGGQETQYF.

The chain couples TRBV15 to TRBJ2-1, with D perhaps matching TRBD2 (5 bases). V was shortened by 0 bases and J by 6 bases, with 12 bases between the two germline ends. The CDR3 extends over 15 amino acids. CDR1 LNHNV and CDR2 YYDKDF come from the germline V gene (reference sequence). The CDR3 sequence is CATSRERDWGNEQFF. DNA of the CDR3: TGTGCCACCAGCAGAGAGAGGGATTGGGGCAATGAGCAGTTCTTC. The variable domain in full, completed from reference TRBV15 and TRBJ2-1, reads DAMVIQNPRYQVTQFGKPVTLSCSQTLNHNVMYWYQQKSSQAPKLLFHYYDKDFNNEADTPDNFQSRRPNTSFCFLDIRSPGLGDTAMYLCATSRERDWGNEQFFGPGTRLTVL.

The rearrangement uses TRBV5-4 and TRBJ1-2; 7 nucleotides line up with TRBD1. Germline CDR1 reads SGHNT; CDR2 reads YYREEE (reference sequence). V shed 5 bases, J shed 8 bases, and the junction held 15 bases outside the gene matches. This CDR3 has 15 amino acids. The DNA for the CDR3 is TGTGCCAGCAGTTTTAGTAGGGGGCCTTGGGGCGGCTACACCTTC. Its translation: CASSFSRGPWGGYTF.

The genes are TRBV18 and TRBJ2-7; 7 positions agree with TRBD1. The germline CDR1 and CDR2 sequences are KGHSH and LQKENI. Germline trimming cut 8 bases from V and 1 base from J; bases unmatched to any gene: 5. The CDR3 runs 13 residues. In DNA, the CDR3 is TGTGCCAGCGGGGGCAGGGGGTCCTACGAGCAGTACTTC. Protein product: CASGGRGSYEQYF.

This chain uses TRBV30 with TRBJ2-7; D not certain. With 2 bases removed from V and 3 bases from J, the gap between germline ends came to 14 bases. This CDR3 comprises 14 residues. The germline V gene encodes CDR1 GTSNPN and CDR2 SVGIG (reference sequence). DNA for the CDR3: TGTGCCTGGAGTTCTGGGCTCCAGATCTACGAGCAGTACTTC. Its protein product is CAWSSGLQIYEQYF.

The chain links TRBV19 to TRBJ1-1, with 8 bases matching TRBD1. This CDR3 has 16 amino acids. J gave up 5 bases and V 1 base, and 9 bases lay outside the gene matches. Germline CDR1 is LNHDA and CDR2 is SQIVND (reference sequence). As DNA, the CDR3 is TGTGCCAGTAGTATAGGCTCAGGGGGCTGGTTGACTGAAGCTTTCTTT. It yields the protein CASSIGSGGWLTEAFF. Variable domain in full (rest from reference TRBV19 and TRBJ1-1): DGGITQSPKYLFRKEGQNVTLSCEQNLNHDAMYWYRQDPGQGLRLIYYSQIVNDFQKGDIAEGYSVSREKKESFPLTVTSAQKNPTAFYLCASSIGSGGWLTEAFFGQGTRLTVV.

The chain is built from TRBV19 and TRBJ2-5; TRBD2 matches at 10 bases. The J segment lost 5 bases and the V segment lost 5 bases, leaving 8 bases of the junction unmatched. The CDR3 covers 15 residues. Germline CDR1 is LNHDA and CDR2 is SQIVND (reference sequence). The CDR3 loop is CASSASGGAFETQYF. As DNA, the CDR3 is TGTGCCAGTAGTGCGAGCGGGGGGGCTTTCGAGACCCAGTACTTC.

The chain carries TRBV4-1 and TRBJ1-1; D not certain. The CDR3 is 14 residues long. The V end was cut by 0 bases, the J end by 1 base, with 6 bases between. In germline, CDR1 is MGHRA, CDR2 YSYEKL. DNA of the CDR3: TGCGCCAGCAGCCAAGAGGCAGGGAACACTGAAGCTTTCTTT. The encoded protein is CASSQEAGNTEAFF.

This clone was counted only a few times. The V and J genes are TRBV2 and TRBJ1-1, with D maybe TRBD1 (5 bases). CDR3 length: 14 residues. Per the germline V gene, CDR1 is SNHLY and CDR2 is FYNNEI. Trimming took 4 bases from V and 4 from J, leaving 13 bases between them. CDR3 region: CASSVLGASTEAFF. Written as DNA, the CDR3 is TGTGCCAGCAGTGTTTTAGGGGCGAGCACTGAAGCTTTCTTT. Complete variable domain (other parts from reference TRBV2 and TRBJ1-1): EPEVTQTPSHQVTQMGQEVILRCVPISNHLYFYWYRQILGQKVEFLVSFYNNEISEKSEIFDDQFSVERPDGSNFTLKIRSTKLEDSAMYFCASSVLGASTEAFFGQGTRLTVV.